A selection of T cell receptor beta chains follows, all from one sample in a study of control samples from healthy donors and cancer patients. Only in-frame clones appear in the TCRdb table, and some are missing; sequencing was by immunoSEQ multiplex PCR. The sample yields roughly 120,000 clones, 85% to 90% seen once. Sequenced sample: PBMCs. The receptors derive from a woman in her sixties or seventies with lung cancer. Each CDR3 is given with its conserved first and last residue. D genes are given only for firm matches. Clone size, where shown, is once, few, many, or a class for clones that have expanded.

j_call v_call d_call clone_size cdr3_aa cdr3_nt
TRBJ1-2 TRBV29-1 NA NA CSTPVGGENYGYTF TGCAGCACCCCCGTGGGGGGGGAGAACTATGGCTACACCTTC
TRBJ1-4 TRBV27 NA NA CASSSAGREKLFF TGTGCCAGCAGTTCGGCGGGTAGGGAAAAACTGTTTTTT
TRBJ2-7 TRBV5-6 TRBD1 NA CASSLGQGAWEQYF TGTGCCAGCAGCTTGGGACAGGGGGCTTGGGAGCAGTACTTC
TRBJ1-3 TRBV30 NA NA CAWRTGEPGNTIYF TGTGCCTGGAGGACGGGGGAGCCTGGAAACACCATATATTTT
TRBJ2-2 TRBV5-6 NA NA CASKLSTGELFF TGTGCCAGCAAACTGAGCACCGGGGAGCTGTTTTTT
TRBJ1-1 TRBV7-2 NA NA CASSFAGKGTEAFF TGTGCCAGCAGCTTTGCAGGGAAGGGCACTGAAGCTTTCTTT
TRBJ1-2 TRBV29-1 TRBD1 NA CSVEPGGNYGYTF TGCAGCGTTGAACCAGGGGGCAACTATGGCTACACCTTC
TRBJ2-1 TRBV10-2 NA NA CASRPETLPGYNEQFF TGCGCCAGCAGACCAGAGACACTGCCGGGCTACAATGAGCAGTTCTTC
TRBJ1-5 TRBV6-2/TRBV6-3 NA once CASSQRQDYQPQHF TGTGCCAGCAGCCAGAGGCAGGATTATCAGCCCCAGCATTTT
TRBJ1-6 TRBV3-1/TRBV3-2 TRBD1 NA CASSAPQGSSNSPLHF TGTGCCAGCAGCGCGCCACAGGGGTCCTCTAATTCACCCCTCCACTTT
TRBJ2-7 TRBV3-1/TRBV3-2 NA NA CASSQRGYYEQYF TGTGCCAGCAGCCAGCGGGGATACTACGAGCAGTACTTC
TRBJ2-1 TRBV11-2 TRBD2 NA CATSGGTNEQFF TGTGCCACCTCGGGGGGGACGAATGAGCAGTTCTTC
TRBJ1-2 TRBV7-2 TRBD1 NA CASSAQGVDGYTF TGTGCCAGCAGCGCTCAGGGGGTGGATGGCTACACCTTC
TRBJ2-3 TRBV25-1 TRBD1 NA CASSKLGQGRGDTQYF TGTGCCAGCAGCAAATTAGGACAGGGGCGGGGAGATACGCAGTATTTT
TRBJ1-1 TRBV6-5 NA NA CASTINSEAFF TGTGCCAGCACGATTAACAGTGAAGCTTTCTTT
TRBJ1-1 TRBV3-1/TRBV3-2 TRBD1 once CASSQPQGARAFF TGTGCCAGCAGCCAACCACAGGGGGCGAGAGCTTTCTTT
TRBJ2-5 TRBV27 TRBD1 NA CASARGNQETQYF TGTGCCAGCGCCAGGGGGAACCAAGAGACCCAGTACTTC
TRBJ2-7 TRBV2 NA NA CASGGVYEQYF TGTGCCAGCGGCGGGGTCTACGAGCAGTACTTC
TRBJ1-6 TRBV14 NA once CASSRTRNSPLHF TGTGCCAGCAGCCGGACCCGGAATTCACCCCTCCACTTT
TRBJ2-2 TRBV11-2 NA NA CASTHPWKNTGELFF TGTGCCAGCACACACCCCTGGAAGAACACCGGGGAGCTGTTTTTT
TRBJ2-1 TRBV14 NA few CASSPDYNEQFF TGTGCCAGCAGCCCGGACTACAATGAGCAGTTCTTC
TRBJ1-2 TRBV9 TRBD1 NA CASSTRNGQGYGYTF TGTGCCAGCAGCACCCGTAATGGACAGGGCTATGGCTACACCTTC
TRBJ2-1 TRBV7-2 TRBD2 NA CASSLVLAASYNEQFF TGTGCCAGCAGCTTAGTGCTAGCGGCTTCCTACAATGAGCAGTTCTTC
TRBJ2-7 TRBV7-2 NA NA CASSFSSSYEQYF TGTGCCAGCAGCTTTTCCAGCTCCTACGAGCAGTACTTC
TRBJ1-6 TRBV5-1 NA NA CAIMGQPVENSPLHF TGCGCCATTATGGGGCAGCCGGTTGAAAATTCACCCCTCCACTTT
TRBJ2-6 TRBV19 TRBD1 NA CASSIQGAFSGANVLTF TGTGCCAGTAGTATACAGGGGGCCTTCTCTGGGGCCAACGTCCTGACTTTC